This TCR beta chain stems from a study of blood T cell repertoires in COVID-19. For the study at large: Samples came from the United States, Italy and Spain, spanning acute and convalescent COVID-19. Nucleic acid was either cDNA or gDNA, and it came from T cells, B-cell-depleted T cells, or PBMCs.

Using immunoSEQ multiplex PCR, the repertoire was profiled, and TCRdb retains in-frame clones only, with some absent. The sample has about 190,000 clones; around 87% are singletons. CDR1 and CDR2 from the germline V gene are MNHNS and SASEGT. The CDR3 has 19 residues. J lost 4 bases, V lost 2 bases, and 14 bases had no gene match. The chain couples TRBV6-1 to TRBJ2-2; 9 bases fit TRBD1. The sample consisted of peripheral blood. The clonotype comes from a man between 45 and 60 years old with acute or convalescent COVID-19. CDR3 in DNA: TGTGCCAGCAGTGAATTTTGGACAGGGGTCCTTTGGAGCACCGGGGAGCTGTTTTTT. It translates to CASSEFWTGVLWSTGELFF.